This T cell receptor (beta chain) is from a study of blood T cells in healthy people across ages. General observations from the study: The long-lived group displayed more naive CD4+ cells, plus higher diversity, than the aged donors did.

Trimming removed 0 bases at V and 5 bases at J, with 11 bases between. This CDR3 region has 14 residues. Germline V lookup: CDR1 SGHRS, CDR2 YFSETQ. Around 10 milliliters of peripheral blood were drawn from each donor. For the second PCR, which ran for 7 to 11 cycles, a sample-barcoded 5' primer and a J-beta primer mix were used. Every cDNA molecule carried a tag from a template-switch adaptor bearing 12 random nucleotides. TCRdb analysed the 5' RACE reads with MiXCR anew, one entry per CDR3 protein. This sample carries around 620,000 distinct CDR3 sequences, 25% to 30% of them seen once, and the ten largest clones take 15% to 20%. This clonotype was found a few times. Its cognate antigen is unknown.

This chain uses TRBV5-1 with TRBJ2-5; no reliable D call. The sequence derives from a woman aged 70-85 years in good health. Sequences were obtained from blood. In DNA, the CDR3 is TGCGCCAGCAGCTTGGGGGGAATTTGGGAGACCCAGTACTTC. As protein: CASSLGGIWETQYF.